This entry lists 8 T cell receptor beta chains sequenced from one sample in a study of T-cell memory formation after mild COVID-19. In TCRdb, the 5' RACE reads were re-called with MiXCR into one record per CDR3 protein. The sample carries roughly 340,000 distinct CDR3 sequences, 15% to 20% recorded once. The sequenced sample was PBMCs or a T cell subset sorted from them (not recorded which). These receptors all stem from a man younger than 35 who had mild COVID-19 (a few samples of this study predate the infection). Cell type and time point are not known.

This clonotype showed up just a few times. The CDR3 coding sequence is TGCAGTGCTAGGCCCAGGGGATTCGGTCAGCCCCAGCATTTT. Amino acid sequence: CSARPRGFGQPQHF. This chain links TRBV20-1 with TRBJ1-5; tentatively, D is TRBD1 (6 bases). With 3 bases removed from V and 6 bases from J, the gap between germline ends came to 15 bases. This CDR3 has 14 amino acids. Germline CDR1 DFQATT, CDR2 SNEGSKA (reference sequence).

This clonotype was seen a few times. The rearrangement links TRBV7-2 to TRBJ2-2; possibly TRBD2 for D (5 bases). The V gene's germline CDR1 is SGHTA and CDR2 FQGNSA. Deletions cut 5 bases from V and 9 bases from J, with 25 bases between. This CDR3 region has 17 residues. CDR3 in amino acids: CASSLAPTGILRRELFF. In nucleotides, the CDR3 is TGTGCCAGCAGCCTCGCCCCCACCGGGATTCTCCGGAGGGAGCTGTTTTTT.

Only a few counts were recorded for this clonotype. V and J are TRBV20-1 and TRBJ2-7, with TRBD1 matching over 11 bases. The trim removed 2 bases at V and 5 bases at J, leaving 5 bases unmatched. CDR1 is DFQATT and CDR2 is SNEGSKA in the germline V gene (reference sequence). The CDR3 is 14 amino acids. CDR3 residues: CSARRTGGADEQYF. As DNA, the CDR3 is TGCAGTGCTAGACGGACAGGGGGCGCCGACGAGCAGTACTTC.

The V call is TRBV27, the J call TRBJ1-1; TRBD1 might be the D (6 bases). V was clipped by 5 bases and J by 7 bases, with 14 bases between them. Germline V gene lookup returns CDR1 MNHEY and CDR2 SMNVEV (reference sequence). The length of the CDR3 is 13 residues. CDR3 sequence reads: CASSPPLTGEAFF. CDR3 DNA sequence: TGTGCCAGCAGTCCACCCCTGACAGGTGAAGCTTTCTTT.

This sequence joins TRBV7-2 and TRBJ2-5; D gene ambiguous. Trimming removed 4 bases from V and 5 bases from J, with 11 bases in between. The CDR3 length is 13 residues. Looked up from germline, CDR1 is SGHTA and CDR2 is FQGNSA. The CDR3 reads CASSSDRPETQYF. The CDR3 coding sequence is TGTGCCAGCAGCTCGGACCGCCCGGAGACCCAGTACTTC.

A few counts support this clonotype. J is TRBJ2-5 and V is TRBV7-6; 7 bases agree with TRBD2. The germline CDR1 and CDR2 sequences are SGHVS and FNYEAQ. The CDR3 is 14 amino acids. Trimming at V came to 5 bases and at J to 4 bases, leaving 7 bases not matched to a gene. CDR3 region: CASSPAGLLETQYF. The CDR3 bases are TGTGCCAGCAGCCCAGCGGGGTTACTAGAGACCCAGTACTTC.

This clonotype was observed a handful of times. The chain is built from TRBV20-1 and TRBJ2-5; D unresolved. V shed 6 bases and J shed 5 bases, with 10 bases lying between them. Looked up from germline, CDR1 is DFQATT and CDR2 is SNEGSKA (reference sequence). The CDR3 extends over 11 amino acids. The CDR3 DNA reads as TGCAGTGCAACCGTCCGGGAGACCCAGTACTTC. It is translated as CSATVRETQYF.

CDR3 DNA: TGTGCCAGCATCGGGACAGGGGGCACGGATCAGCCCCAGCATTTT. This sequence encodes CASIGTGGTDQPQHF. The V and J genes are TRBV2 and TRBJ1-5; TRBD1 agrees at 12 bases. The V and J ends lost 7 bases and 5 bases, in that order; junction bases with no gene match: 6. The CDR3 covers 15 residues. Germline lookup yields CDR1 SNHLY and CDR2 FYNNEI.